The rows below give T cell receptor beta chains drawn from one sample of a study of a mutant IDH1 vaccine in newly diagnosed glioma. No antigen is known for these receptors. Sequencing used immunoSEQ multiplex PCR; TCRdb keeps in-frame clones, though not all of them. The data contain about 67,000 clones, around 91% of them singletons. The sample was PBMCs, taken from a glioma patient whose treatment included an IDH1 peptide vaccine. Receptors originate from a man aged 40-50 years with glioma. Both conserved end residues are part of each CDR3. The D gene is left open where the match is weak. Size values are once, few and many counts, or a class for expanded clones, and some rows have none.

D gene	J gene	clone size	V gene	CDR3 protein	CDR3 DNA
.	TRBJ1-5	.	TRBV30	CAWSKGTHNQPQHF	TGTGCCTGGAGTAAGGGGACCCATAATCAGCCCCAGCATTTT
TRBD1	TRBJ2-5	.	TRBV5-1	CATSGTGGLETQYF	TGCGCCACTTCTGGGACAGGGGGCTTAGAGACCCAGTACTTC
.	TRBJ2-3	.	TRBV21-1	CASSKVDGLENTDTQYF	TGTGCCAGCAGCAAAGTAGACGGACTGGAAAACACAGATACGCAGTATTTT
.	TRBJ2-7	.	TRBV6-6	CATLRGGEQYF	TGTGCCACCCTCCGGGGCGGCGAGCAGTACTTC
.	TRBJ2-4	.	TRBV7-2	CASSLLKNIQYF	TGTGCCAGCAGCCTACTTAAAAACATTCAGTACTTC
.	TRBJ2-2	.	TRBV6-6	CASTPLSTGELFF	TGTGCCAGCACCCCCTTGTCCACCGGGGAGCTGTTTTTT
.	TRBJ1-3	.	TRBV19	CASSIGQGPISGNTIYF	TGTGCCAGTAGTATCGGTCAGGGCCCCATCTCTGGAAACACCATATATTTT
.	TRBJ2-1	once	TRBV19	CASSSSLGNEQFF	TGTGCCAGTAGCTCCTCTCTCGGCAATGAGCAGTTCTTC
.	TRBJ2-3	.	TRBV2	CASRERASADTQYF	TGTGCCAGCAGAGAGCGGGCCTCAGCAGATACGCAGTATTTT
TRBD1	TRBJ1-4	.	TRBV14	CASSRTGINEKLFF	TGTGCCAGCAGTAGGACAGGGATAAATGAAAAACTGTTTTTT
.	TRBJ2-5	.	TRBV5-1	CASSLGAVQETQYF	TGCGCCAGCAGCTTGGGGGCAGTTCAAGAGACCCAGTACTTC
.	TRBJ1-1	.	TRBV28	CAVRILNTEAFF	TGTGCCGTACGGATCTTGAACACTGAAGCTTTCTTT
.	TRBJ1-4	.	TRBV9	CASSVGGRGEGEKLFF	TGTGCCAGCAGCGTAGGCGGCAGGGGAGAAGGGGAAAAACTGTTTTTT
TRBD1	TRBJ2-2	.	TRBV4-2	CASSQTGQGTAGELFF	TGTGCCAGCAGCCAAACGGGACAGGGGACGGCCGGGGAGCTGTTTTTT
TRBD1	TRBJ1-2	.	TRBV6-6	CASSYIPGGTYGYTF	TGTGCCAGCAGTTACATCCCAGGGGGGACCTATGGCTACACCTTC
.	TRBJ1-6	.	TRBV11-2	CASSFQLNSPLHF	TGTGCCAGCAGCTTCCAGTTAAATTCACCCCTCCACTTT
TRBD2	TRBJ2-1	once	TRBV19	CASSILAGGGSEQFF	TGTGCCAGTAGTATACTAGCGGGAGGAGGGAGTGAGCAGTTCTTC
.	TRBJ1-2	medium-sized	TRBV29-1	CSVDTGPYGYTF	TGCAGCGTGGATACAGGCCCCTATGGCTACACCTTC
TRBD1	TRBJ1-2	.	TRBV19	CASTGVYYGYTF	TGTGCCAGCACAGGGGTATACTATGGCTACACCTTC
.	TRBJ2-1	.	TRBV6-5	CASSMGWGSYNEQFF	TGTGCCAGCAGTATGGGATGGGGATCCTACAATGAGCAGTTCTTC
.	TRBJ1-1	.	TRBV19	CASRGSGASPEAFF	TGTGCCAGCCGGGGTTCTGGGGCGTCCCCTGAAGCTTTCTTT
.	TRBJ1-2	.	TRBV9	CASSVTLVGGYTF	TGTGCCAGCAGCGTCACTTTGGTCGGGGGCTACACCTTC
.	TRBJ1-5	few	TRBV29-1	CSVGGHGQPQHF	TGCAGCGTTGGTGGGCACGGGCAGCCCCAGCATTTT
TRBD1	TRBJ2-3	once	TRBV2	CASRLGQGGTDTQYF	TGTGCCAGCAGGTTGGGACAGGGGGGCACAGATACGCAGTATTTT
.	TRBJ1-4	.	TRBV21-1	CASSKIPLGGRPRPNEKLFF	TGTGCCAGCAGCAAAATTCCCCTTGGGGGTAGACCTCGCCCCAATGAAAAACTGTTTTTT
TRBD1	TRBJ2-2	.	TRBV19	CASSIQGVNGELFF	TGTGCCAGTAGTATACAGGGGGTTAACGGGGAGCTGTTTTTT
.	TRBJ2-1	once	TRBV9	CASSVRGDNEQFF	TGTGCCAGCAGCGTAAGGGGGGACAATGAGCAGTTCTTC
TRBD2	TRBJ2-1	.	TRBV7-2	CASSPRGSGSDFEQFF	TGTGCCAGCAGCCCCCGGGGTAGCGGGAGTGATTTTGAGCAGTTCTTC
.	TRBJ2-6	once	TRBV5-1	CASSPRVSGANVLTF	TGCGCCAGCAGCCCCAGGGTCTCTGGGGCCAACGTCCTGACTTTC
.	TRBJ2-3	.	TRBV28	CASNTPARADTQYF	TGTGCCAGCAACACCCCAGCTCGGGCAGATACGCAGTATTTT
.	TRBJ1-6	.	TRBV9	CASSVGGFYSYNSPLHF	TGTGCCAGCAGCGTAGGTGGGTTCTACTCCTATAATTCACCCCTCCACTTT
.	TRBJ1-1	few	TRBV6-5	CASRPPRAGNTEAFF	TGTGCCAGCAGACCTCCGCGAGCGGGTAACACTGAAGCTTTCTTT
.	TRBJ1-1	.	TRBV11-3	CASSRTALGTEAFF	TGTGCCAGCAGCCGGACGGCGCTCGGGACTGAAGCTTTCTTT
.	TRBJ1-6	few	TRBV5-1	CASSLVGTNSPLHF	TGCGCCAGCAGCTTGGTTGGGACCAATTCACCCCTCCACTTT
.	TRBJ2-7	.	TRBV2	CASRSPHTSYEQYF	TGTGCCAGCAGATCCCCCCACACCTCCTACGAGCAGTACTTC
.	TRBJ2-1	.	TRBV6-1	CASSPARQSGDEQFF	TGTGCCAGCAGCCCCGCAAGACAATCGGGGGATGAGCAGTTCTTC
.	TRBJ1-2	.	TRBV10-3	CAISAQGGYGYTF	TGTGCCATCTCAGCGCAGGGCGGCTATGGCTACACCTTC
.	TRBJ2-2	.	TRBV19	CASRISTAANTGELFF	TGTGCCAGTAGAATAAGCACGGCCGCGAACACCGGGGAGCTGTTTTTT
.	TRBJ2-5	.	TRBV28	CAGMTAGETQYF	TGTGCCGGTATGACAGCCGGAGAGACCCAGTACTTC
.	TRBJ2-5	.	TRBV7-9	CASSPWGRETQYF	TGTGCCAGCAGCCCCTGGGGCCGGGAGACCCAGTACTTC
.	TRBJ2-1	.	TRBV5-1	CASSPREAYEQFF	TGCGCCAGCAGCCCCCGTGAGGCGTATGAGCAGTTCTTC
.	TRBJ2-3	.	TRBV7-2	CASSLAPGRLTDTQYF	TGTGCCAGCAGCTTAGCCCCGGGGCGACTCACAGATACGCAGTATTTT